This T cell receptor (beta chain) was sequenced in a study of T cells after posttransplantation cyclophosphamide. About this clone itself: As yet, its antigen is unknown.

General study findings and limits: Later post-transplant blood repertoires were often dominated by donor CD8+ memory clones. Tissue-infiltrating T cells from skin or gut overlapped little with blood T cells.

Sequencing used immunoSEQ multiplex PCR; TCRdb keeps in-frame clones, though not all of them. The data show approximately 50,000 clones, 94% seen once. Sequenced sample: PBMCs. The source of this sequence is a woman aged 25-40 years in good health and a related stem cell transplant donor.

The CDR3 spells CASRGGYTDTQYF. CDR3 nucleotides: TGCGCCAGCAGGGGGGGGTATACAGATACGCAGTATTTT. J is TRBJ2-3 and V is TRBV10-1, with TRBD2 matching over 7 bases. The trim removed 6 bases at V and 3 bases at J, leaving 3 bases unmatched. This CDR3 spans 13 amino acids. Germline-derived CDR1 and CDR2 are WNHNN and SYGVQD (reference sequence).